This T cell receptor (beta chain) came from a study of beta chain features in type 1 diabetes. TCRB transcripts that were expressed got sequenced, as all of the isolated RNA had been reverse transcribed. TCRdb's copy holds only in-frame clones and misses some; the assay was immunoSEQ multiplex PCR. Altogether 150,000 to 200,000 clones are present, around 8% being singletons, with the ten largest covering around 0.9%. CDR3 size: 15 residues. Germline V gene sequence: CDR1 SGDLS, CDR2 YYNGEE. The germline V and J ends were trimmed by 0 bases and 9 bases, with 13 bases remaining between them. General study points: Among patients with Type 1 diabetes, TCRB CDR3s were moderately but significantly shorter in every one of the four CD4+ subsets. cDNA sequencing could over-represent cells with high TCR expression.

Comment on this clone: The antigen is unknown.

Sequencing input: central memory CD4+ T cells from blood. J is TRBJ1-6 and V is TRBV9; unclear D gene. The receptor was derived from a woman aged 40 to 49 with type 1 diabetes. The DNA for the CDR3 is TGTGCCAGCAGCGTAGATTCGGTCTCTGTTTCACCCCTCCACTTT. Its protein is CASSVDSVSVSPLHF.